This T cell receptor beta chain was sequenced in a study of cytomegalovirus exposure and HLA in healthy donors. This clone was found once. Both 60 Vbeta primers and 13 Jbeta primers went into the PCR. The method was immunoSEQ multiplex PCR; TCRdb's version includes in-frame clones alone and lacks a portion of them. In the table there are 91,000 or so clones, over 75% of which are singletons. J gave up 2 bases and V 6 bases, and 10 bases lay outside the gene matches. Germline CDR1 reads MNHEY; CDR2 reads SVGAGI. This CDR3 is 15 amino acids long. The sequenced material came from PBMCs. The chain links TRBV6-5 to TRBJ2-7; TRBD1 matches 7 bases. The receptor's source is a man aged 25 to 40 in good health and CMV-seropositive. The DNA of the CDR3 is TGTGCCAGCAGCCGACCGGGACAGAGTACCTACGAGCAGTACTTC. It translates to CASSRPGQSTYEQYF.